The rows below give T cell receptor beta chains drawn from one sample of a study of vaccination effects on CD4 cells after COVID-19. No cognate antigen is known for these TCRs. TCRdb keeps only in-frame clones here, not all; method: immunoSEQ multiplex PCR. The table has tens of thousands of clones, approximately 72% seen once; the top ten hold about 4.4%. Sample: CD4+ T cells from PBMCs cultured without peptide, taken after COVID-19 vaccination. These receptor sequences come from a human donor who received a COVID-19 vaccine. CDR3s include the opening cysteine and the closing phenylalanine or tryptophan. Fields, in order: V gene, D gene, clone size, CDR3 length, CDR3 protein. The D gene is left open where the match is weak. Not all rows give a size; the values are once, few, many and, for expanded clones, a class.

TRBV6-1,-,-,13,CASSEGGWQPQHF
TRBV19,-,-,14,CASSMRGPEGTQYF
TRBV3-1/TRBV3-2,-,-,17,CASSQSRVGLSYSPLHF
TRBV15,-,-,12,CATSRGGRSYTF
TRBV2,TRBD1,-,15,CASMARGTGAYEQYF
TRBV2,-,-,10,CASRTYEQYF
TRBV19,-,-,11,CASSIGSGYTF
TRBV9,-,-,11,CASSADNEQFF
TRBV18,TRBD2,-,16,CASSPRTSGSAGELFF
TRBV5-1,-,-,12,CASSVGGETQYF
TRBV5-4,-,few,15,CASSLAPKGQDEAFF
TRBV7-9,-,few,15,CASSERPSSGNTIYF
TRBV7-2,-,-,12,CASSLTMDEQYF
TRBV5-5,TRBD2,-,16,CASSLASGGVGNEQFF
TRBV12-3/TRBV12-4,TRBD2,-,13,CASSLEGLAYKFF
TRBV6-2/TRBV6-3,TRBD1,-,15,CASSSRDRAIPEAFF
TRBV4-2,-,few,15,CASSQGDRSNTEAFF
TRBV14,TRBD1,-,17,CASSQVIGQGGYNEQFF
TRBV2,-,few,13,CASNQGTTGELFF
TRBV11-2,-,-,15,CASSSPGAAPQPQHF
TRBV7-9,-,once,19,CASSLFKSRQLGGSYEQYF
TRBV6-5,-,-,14,CASSYSGGENIQYF
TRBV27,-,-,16,CASSLSLGRTNEKLFF
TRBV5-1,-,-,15,CASSLATGQGSPLHF
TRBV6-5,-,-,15,CASSKDAGVSQPQHF
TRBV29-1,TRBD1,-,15,CSVPGTGGAYTEAFF